The following is a T cell receptor beta chain sequence with its context. The antigen this receptor binds is unknown. No much larger clonotype is one base removed from it; base qualities were not supplied. This sample was included in a study of CD8+CD57+ T cells in acquired aplastic anemia (dated by TCRdb to 2017 to 2018). Study-level background: On average, sorted CD4+ and CD8+ cells yielded around 3.1 ug of extracted DNA, with a range of 0.2 to 27.4 ug. CD8+CD57+ expansion was defined as a frequency above the mean frequency observed in healthy subjects.

The patients picked for sequencing were ones in whom flow cytometry had shown an expansion of CD8+CD57+ cells. Every patient had severe acquired aplastic anemia, diagnosed using the International Study of Aplastic Anemia and Agranulocytosis and Camitta criteria. No therapy had been received by the patients at the time of blood sampling. TCR repertoires of sorted CD4+ and CD8+ blood T cells from severe aplastic anemia patients and healthy subjects were deep-sequenced in the study. Patients were enrolled under clinicaltrials.gov protocols 00001620, 01623167, 00001397, 00071045, 00081523 and 00961064 in the USA. Ficoll-Paque density gradient centrifugation was used to isolate peripheral blood mononuclear cells. Before DNA extraction, CD4+ and CD8+ T cells were sorted by FACS or by magnetic beads. Profiling of TCR beta VDJ combinations and CDR3 sequences used genomic DNA as the template. An Illumina HiSeq 2000 was the platform used for TCR repertoire sequencing. In the source study's methods: Repertoires were assessed using TRBV/TRBJ rearrangement plots, CDR3 size and DJ length profiles, and Simpson's diversity index. The most abundant DNA sequence in the deep sequencing data was taken as the immunodominant clone. CDR3 amino acid sequences were checked for sharing between subjects and were compared against published repertoires and the VDJdb database. The raw public reads went through TCRdb reprocessing: fastp at Q25, MiXCR clone calling, in-frame beta chains kept. A single entry per CDR3 protein holds the most common genes and DNA from its merged rows. These V and J calls are TCRdb output, not the study's own analysis. This sample is represented by approximately 150,000 distinct CDR3 sequences; 71% of them were singletons. Clones ranked in the top ten supply roughly half of the sample.

What the research found in general, with its limitations: Patients and healthy controls showed no significant difference in CD8+ Simpson's diversity (P=0.060). Roughly 30 CD8+ CDR3 sequences were found to be shared between patients and controls, but these sequences appeared to be highly expressed in patients and within the immunodominant clones of the patients.

Taken from the germline V gene, the CDR1 and CDR2 loops are SNHLY and FYNNEI. Trimming takes 4 bases from V and 1 base from J, and the germline ends sit 10 bases apart. The CDR3 goes from the cysteine to the phenylalanine over 15 residues. The read is trimmed to its CDR3 DNA, 45 bases read in frame from base 1. The specimen sequenced was sorted CD4+, CD8+, or CD8+CD57+ T cells (not recorded which) from PBMCs. The rearrangement joined TRBV2 to TRBJ2-2; TRBD2 could be the D gene, as 6 bases match. This TCR was sampled from a human donor with aplastic anemia. The CDR3 region reads CASSGPEGNTGELFF. The nucleotides are TGTGCCAGCAGTGGTCCGGAGGGGAACACCGGGGAGCTGTTTTTT.